One sample yielded the 9 T cell receptor beta chains listed below, sequenced in a study of blood T cell repertoires in COVID-19. The table came from immunoSEQ multiplex PCR; TCRdb's copy has only in-frame clones and leaves some out. The table has approximately 440,000 clones, around 90% seen once. The source material was PBMCs or T cells enriched from blood (not recorded which). The source of these receptors is a man in his late teens or twenties who had recovered from COVID-19.

This chain links TRBV2 with TRBJ1-2; 9 positions agree with TRBD1. Trimming took 9 bases from V and 2 from J; bases not matched to a gene: 10. This CDR3 is built from 15 residues. From germline, CDR1 is SNHLY and CDR2 FYNNEI. The CDR3 reads CARNPGTGWNYGYTF. CDR3 coding DNA: TGTGCCAGAAATCCCGGGACAGGGTGGAACTATGGCTACACCTTC.

CDR3 in amino acids: CASHSPGDTDTQYF. The DNA for the CDR3 is TGTGCCAGCCACTCCCCCGGAGACACAGATACGCAGTATTTT. The rearrangement uses TRBV5-5 and TRBJ2-3; D remains unclear. V dropped 7 bases and J dropped 2 bases, with 14 bases sitting between them. The CDR3 is 14 amino acids. The germline V gene has CDR1 SGHKS and CDR2 YYEKEE (reference sequence). Full variable domain (outside the CDR3, taken from reference TRBV5-5 and TRBJ2-3): DAGVTQSPTHLIKTRGQQVTLRCSPISGHKSVSWYQQVLGQGPQFIFQYYEKEERGRGNFPDRFSARQFPNYSSELNVNALLLGDSALYLCASHSPGDTDTQYFGPGTRLTVL.

This rearrangement joins TRBV4-1 to TRBJ1-3; D gene ambiguous. The V gene's germline CDR1 is MGHRA and CDR2 YSYEKL. This CDR3 is built from 14 residues. V was clipped by 1 base and J by 4 bases, with 8 bases between them. This chain's CDR3 is CASSQGGLGNTIYF. In nucleotides, the CDR3 is TGCGCCAGCAGCCAAGGAGGGTTAGGAAACACCATATATTTT.

The rearrangement links TRBV6-1 to TRBJ2-2; D possibly corresponds to TRBD2 (6 bases). The CDR3 is made up of 14 amino acids. The germline V gene encodes CDR1 MNHNS and CDR2 SASEGT. V was trimmed by 1 base and J by 3 bases, leaving 6 bases between them. Here the CDR3 DNA reads TGTGCCAGCAGTGAAGGACTAGACACCGGGGAGCTGTTTTTT. It codes for CASSEGLDTGELFF.

The chain couples TRBV19 to TRBJ1-2, with a weak D call TRBD1 (6 bases). CDR1 LNHDA and CDR2 SQIVND come from the germline V gene (reference sequence). The CDR3 covers 14 residues. V lost 7 bases to trimming and J lost 8 bases, with 20 bases between them. The chain's CDR3 is CASNSLGGAGGYTF. Here the CDR3 DNA reads TGTGCCAGTAATTCCTTGGGGGGGGCAGGCGGCTACACCTTC.

The chain is built from TRBV3-1 (or the pseudogene TRBV3-2) and TRBJ2-2; 9 bases are a match to TRBD2. CDR1 is LGHDT, CDR2 YNNKEL, per germline (reference sequence). The CDR3 has 16 residues. V lost 4 bases to trimming and J lost 1 base; unmatched junction nucleotides: 4. In DNA form, the CDR3 reads TGTGCCAGCAGCCGGGGACTAGCCGGGAACACCGGGGAGCTGTTTTTT. Translation: CASSRGLAGNTGELFF.

The CDR3 sequence: CASSFRMGQSYNEQFF. The CDR3 nucleotides are TGTGCCAGCAGCTTTCGTATGGGACAGAGTTACAATGAGCAGTTCTTC. The V gene is TRBV7-2, the J gene TRBJ2-1; 7 nucleotides line up with TRBD1. Trimming removed 3 bases from V and 4 bases from J; junction bases left unmatched: 9. The CDR3 has 16 residues. Germline V gives CDR1 SGHTA, CDR2 FQGNSA. The variable domain in full, with the rest retrieved from reference TRBV7-2 and TRBJ2-1, is GAGVSQSPSNKVTEKGKDVELRCDPISGHTALYWYRQSLGQGLEFLIYFQGNSAPDKSGLPSDRFSAERTGGSVSTLTIQRTQQEDSAVYLCASSFRMGQSYNEQFFGPGTRLTVL.

This sequence joins TRBV5-1 and TRBJ2-5; no clear D. Germline loops: CDR1 SGHRS, CDR2 YFSETQ. The CDR3 sequence is 14 residues long. V was trimmed by 0 bases and J by 1 base, leaving 7 bases between them. This CDR3 reads CASSLARGQETQYF. CDR3 sequence (DNA): TGCGCCAGCAGCTTGGCGAGAGGCCAAGAGACCCAGTACTTC. Filled out from reference TRBV5-1 and TRBJ2-5, the complete variable domain reads KAGVTQTPRYLIKTRGQQVTLSCSPISGHRSVSWYQQTPGQGLQFLFEYFSETQRNKGNFPGRFSGRQFSNSRSEMNVSTLELGDSALYLCASSLARGQETQYFGPGTRLLVL.

This clone was counted between two and nine times. The chain uses TRBV11-3 and TRBJ2-6; no firm D call. Germline CDR1 SGHNT, CDR2 YENEEA. The CDR3 contains 14 residues. Trimming pared 4 bases from V and 0 bases from J, leaving 4 bases between. The DNA of the CDR3 is TGTGCCAGCAGCTCCCTCTCTGGGGCCAACGTCCTGACTTTC. It encodes CASSSLSGANVLTF.